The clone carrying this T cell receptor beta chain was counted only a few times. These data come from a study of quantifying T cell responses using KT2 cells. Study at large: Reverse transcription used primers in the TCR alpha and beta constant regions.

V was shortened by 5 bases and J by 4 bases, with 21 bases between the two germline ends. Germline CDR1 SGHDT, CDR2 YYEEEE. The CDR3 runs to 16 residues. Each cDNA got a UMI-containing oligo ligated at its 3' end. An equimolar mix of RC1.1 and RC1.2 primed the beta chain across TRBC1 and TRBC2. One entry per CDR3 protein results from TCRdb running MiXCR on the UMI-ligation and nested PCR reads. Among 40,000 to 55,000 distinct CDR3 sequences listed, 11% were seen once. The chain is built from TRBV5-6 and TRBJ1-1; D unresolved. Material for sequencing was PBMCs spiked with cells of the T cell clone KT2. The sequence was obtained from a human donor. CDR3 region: CASSVRARGLGTEAFF. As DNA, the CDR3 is TGTGCCAGCAGTGTGCGGGCGCGAGGTTTGGGCACTGAAGCTTTCTTT. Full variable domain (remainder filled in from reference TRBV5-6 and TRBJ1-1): DAGVTQSPTHLIKTRGQQVTLRCSPKSGHDTVSWYQQALGQGPQFIFQYYEEEERQRGNFPDRFSGHQFPNYSSELNVNALLLGDSALYLCASSVRARGLGTEAFFGQGTRLTVV.